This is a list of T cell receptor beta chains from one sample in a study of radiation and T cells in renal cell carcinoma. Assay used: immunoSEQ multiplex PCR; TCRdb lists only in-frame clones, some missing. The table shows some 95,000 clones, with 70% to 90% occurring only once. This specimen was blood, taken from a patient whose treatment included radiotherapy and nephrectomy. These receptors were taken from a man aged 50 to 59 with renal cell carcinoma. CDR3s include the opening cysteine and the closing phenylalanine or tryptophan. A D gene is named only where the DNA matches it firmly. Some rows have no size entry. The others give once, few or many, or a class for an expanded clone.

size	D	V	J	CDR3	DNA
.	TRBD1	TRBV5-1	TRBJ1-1	CASRWDSNTEAFF	TGCGCCAGCAGATGGGACAGTAACACTGAAGCTTTCTTT
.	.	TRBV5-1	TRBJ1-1	CASSFSGPNTEAFF	TGCGCCAGCAGCTTCTCGGGCCCTAACACTGAAGCTTTCTTT
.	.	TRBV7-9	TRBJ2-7	CASSLDSSYEQYF	TGTGCCAGCAGCTTAGACAGCTCCTACGAGCAGTACTTC
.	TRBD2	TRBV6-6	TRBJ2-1	CASRNRAGGPGNEQFF	TGTGCCAGCAGAAATCGAGCGGGAGGGCCGGGGAATGAGCAGTTCTTC
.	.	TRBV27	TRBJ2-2	CASRSDFFSGELFF	TGTGCCAGCAGATCGGACTTCTTTAGCGGGGAGCTGTTTTTT
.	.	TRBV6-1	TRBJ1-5	CASSEYVQGNQPQHF	TGTGCCAGCAGTGAATATGTGCAGGGCAATCAGCCCCAGCATTTT
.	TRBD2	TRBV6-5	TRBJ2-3	CASSYGLAGTDTQYF	TGTGCCAGCAGTTACGGACTAGCGGGCACAGATACGCAGTATTTT
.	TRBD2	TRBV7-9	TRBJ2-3	CASRPGLAGATDTQYF	TGTGCCAGCAGACCCGGACTAGCGGGAGCCACAGATACGCAGTATTTT
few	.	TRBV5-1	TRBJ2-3	CASSLDRGRRDTQYF	TGCGCCAGCAGCTTGGATCGGGGCAGGAGGGATACGCAGTATTTT
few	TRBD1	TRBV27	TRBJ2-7	CASSFVQGAAVYEQYF	TGTGCCAGCAGTTTTGTGCAGGGGGCCGCGGTCTACGAGCAGTACTTC
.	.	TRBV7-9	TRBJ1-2	CASSFAGIGYTF	TGTGCCAGCAGCTTCGCAGGCATTGGCTACACCTTC
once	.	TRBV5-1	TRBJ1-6	CASSLWGSGSPLHF	TGCGCCAGCAGCTTGTGGGGGTCGGGCTCACCCCTCCACTTT
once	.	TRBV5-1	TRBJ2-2	CASSSGQNTGELFF	TGCGCCAGCAGCTCTGGACAGAACACCGGGGAGCTGTTTTTT
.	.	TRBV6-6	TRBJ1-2	CASSYDATNYGYTF	TGTGCCAGCAGTTACGACGCCACTAACTATGGCTACACCTTC
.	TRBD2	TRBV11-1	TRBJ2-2	CASSLLAGGTGELFF	TGTGCCAGCAGCTTACTAGCGGGGGGAACCGGGGAGCTGTTTTTT
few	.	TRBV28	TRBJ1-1	CASSLEGRDTEAFF	TGTGCCAGCAGTTTGGAGGGGAGGGACACTGAAGCTTTCTTT
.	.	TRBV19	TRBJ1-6	CASSMLRGYNSPLHF	TGTGCCAGTAGTATGTTACGGGGTTACAATTCACCCCTCCACTTT
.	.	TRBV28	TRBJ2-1	CASSFLTTNHNEQFF	TGTGCCAGCAGTTTTTTGACTACAAACCACAATGAGCAGTTCTTC
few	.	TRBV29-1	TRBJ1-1	CSVDGRTPRF	TGCAGCGTTGATGGGAGGACCCCACGGTTT
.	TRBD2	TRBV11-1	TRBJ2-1	CASSLDYWAGARNEQFF	TGTGCCAGCAGCTTAGACTATTGGGCGGGAGCCCGCAATGAGCAGTTCTTC
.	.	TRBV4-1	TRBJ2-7	CASSQEGRERHEQYF	TGCGCCAGCAGCCAAGAGGGCAGGGAGAGGCACGAGCAGTACTTC
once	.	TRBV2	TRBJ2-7	CASSRFPYEQYF	TGTGCCAGCAGTCGATTCCCTTACGAGCAGTACTTC
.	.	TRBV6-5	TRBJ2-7	CASKGVISSYEQYF	TGTGCCAGCAAGGGGGTAATCTCCTCCTACGAGCAGTACTTC
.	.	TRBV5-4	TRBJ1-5	CASSLGRGEGQPQHF	TGTGCCAGCAGCTTGGGGAGGGGAGAGGGTCAGCCCCAGCATTTT
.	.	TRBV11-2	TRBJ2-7	CASSLGVGGYEQYF	TGTGCCAGCAGCTTAGGCGTTGGGGGCTACGAGCAGTACTTC
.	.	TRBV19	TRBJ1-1	CASSIRVETEAFF	TGTGCCAGTAGTATCAGGGTAGAGACTGAAGCTTTCTTT
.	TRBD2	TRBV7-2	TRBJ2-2	CASSLTRTSGGTGELFF	TGTGCCAGCAGCTTAACCCGGACTAGCGGGGGGACCGGGGAGCTGTTTTTT
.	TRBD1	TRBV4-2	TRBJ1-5	CASSQDRGNQPQHF	TGTGCCAGCAGCCAAGACAGGGGGAATCAGCCCCAGCATTTT
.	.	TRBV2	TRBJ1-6	CASNVFDRNSPLHF	TGTGCCAGCAATGTATTTGATCGAAATTCACCCCTCCACTTT
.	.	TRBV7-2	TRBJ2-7	CASSLDLGTYEQYF	TGTGCCAGCAGCTTAGATTTGGGAACCTACGAGCAGTACTTC
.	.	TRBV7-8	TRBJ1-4	CASSSQPASATNEKLFF	TGTGCCAGCAGCTCCCAGCCGGCCAGTGCAACTAATGAAAAACTGTTTTTT
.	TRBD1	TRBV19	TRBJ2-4	CASSSSGDRGRAKNIQYF	TGTGCCAGTAGTTCAAGTGGGGACAGGGGGCGGGCCAAAAACATTCAGTACTTC
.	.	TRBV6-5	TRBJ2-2	CASSYPRHLNTGELFF	TGTGCCAGCAGTTACCCACGACACCTGAACACCGGGGAGCTGTTTTTT
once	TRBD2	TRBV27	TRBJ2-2	CASSLVAGGTGELFF	TGTGCCAGCAGCCTAGTAGCGGGAGGGACCGGGGAGCTGTTTTTT
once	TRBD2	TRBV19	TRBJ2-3	CASSMVAGGDTQYF	TGTGCCAGTAGTATGGTGGCGGGGGGGGATACGCAGTATTTT
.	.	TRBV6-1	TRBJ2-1	CASRTGVNNEQFF	TGTGCCAGCAGGACGGGGGTAAACAATGAGCAGTTCTTC
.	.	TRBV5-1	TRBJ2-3	CASRSQGSSGGGTQYF	TGCGCCAGCAGGTCCCAGGGGAGTAGCGGAGGAGGTACGCAGTATTTT
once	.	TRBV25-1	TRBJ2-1	CASSEYISSLYNEQFF	TGTGCCAGCAGTGAATATATTTCTAGCTTGTACAATGAGCAGTTCTTC
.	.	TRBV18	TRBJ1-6	CASSPRDPGSYNSPLHF	TGTGCCAGCTCACCGCGGGACCCAGGATCCTATAATTCACCCCTCCACTTT
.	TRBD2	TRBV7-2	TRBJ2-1	CASSLSGSVGNEQFF	TGTGCCAGCAGCCTTAGCGGGAGTGTGGGCAATGAGCAGTTCTTC
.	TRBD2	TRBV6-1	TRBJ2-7	CASSEGGGPYEQYF	TGTGCCAGCAGTGAAGGCGGGGGGCCCTACGAGCAGTACTTC
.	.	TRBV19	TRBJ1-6	CASSIDRSYTEDSPLHF	TGTGCCAGTAGTATAGATCGGTCCTACACTGAGGATTCACCCCTCCACTTT
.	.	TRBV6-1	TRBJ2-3	CASSEFHSSTDTQYF	TGTGCCAGCAGTGAATTCCATTCTAGCACAGATACGCAGTATTTT
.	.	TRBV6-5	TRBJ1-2	CASSYQLGGADGYTF	TGTGCCAGCAGTTATCAACTGGGAGGGGCCGATGGCTACACCTTC
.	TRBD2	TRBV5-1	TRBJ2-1	CASSLLAGYNEQFF	TGCGCCAGCAGCTTACTAGCGGGGTACAATGAGCAGTTCTTC
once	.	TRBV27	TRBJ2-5	CASSLQRAGETQYF	TGTGCCAGCAGTTTACAAAGGGCGGGTGAGACCCAGTACTTC
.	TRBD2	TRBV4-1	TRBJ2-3	CASSLVAGLDTQYF	TGCGCCAGCAGCCTCGTAGCGGGTTTAGATACGCAGTATTTT
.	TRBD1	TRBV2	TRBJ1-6	CASSEALRGTDLHF	TGTGCCAGCAGTGAAGCGCTTCGGGGGACAGACCTCCACTTT
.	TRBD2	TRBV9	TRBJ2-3	CASSPGTSGGTTDTQYF	TGTGCCAGCAGCCCCGGGACTAGCGGGGGAACCACAGATACGCAGTATTTT
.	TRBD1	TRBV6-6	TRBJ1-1	CASSQDGQQGVSFF	TGTGCCAGCAGTCAAGACGGACAACAGGGGGTGTCTTTCTTT
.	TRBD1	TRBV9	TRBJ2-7	CASNPTGSSYEQYF	TGTGCCAGCAACCCGACAGGGAGCTCCTACGAGCAGTACTTC
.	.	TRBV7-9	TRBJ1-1	CASSLVRINTEAFF	TGTGCCAGCAGCTTAGTACGGATAAACACTGAAGCTTTCTTT
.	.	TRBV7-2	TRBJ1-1	CASSSTAGNTEAFF	TGTGCCAGCAGCTCGACGGCAGGGAACACTGAAGCTTTCTTT